The clone carrying this T cell receptor beta chain was seen ten or more times. The data were taken from a study of T cell repertoires in cytomegalovirus infection. Per germline, CDR1 SGHVS and CDR2 FQNEAQ. The CDR3 consists of 11 residues. Trimming took 3 bases from V and 7 from J, leaving 6 bases between them. TCRdb recomputed calls from the reads with MiXCR, one row per CDR3 protein. The sample lists under 850,000 distinct CDR3 sequences, 35% occurring once. Sequenced material: PBMCs. This TCR was sampled from a human donor in good health (CMV status not recorded). Some clones in this sample may be carry-over from other donors' samples. The chain employs TRBV7-8 and TRBJ1-1; D is unclear. The chain's CDR3 is CASSFGDEAFF. The CDR3 DNA sequence: TGTGCCAGCAGCTTCGGGGATGAAGCTTTCTTT.